This T cell receptor (beta chain) derives from a study of cytomegalovirus exposure and HLA in healthy donors. Study context: Earlier results showed roughly 120 million unique TCR beta sequences derived from approximately 180 million T cells.

Overall study results and limits: The dataset shows that most TCR sequences were rare, while some public TCRs occurred in many donors.

Germline values: CDR1 SGHAT, CDR2 FQDESV (reference sequence). This CDR3 comprises 15 residues. V lost 2 bases, J lost 2 bases, and 9 bases lay in between. Vbeta (60) and Jbeta (13) primers were used in the PCR. Produced via immunoSEQ multiplex PCR; TCRdb's table is partial and in-frame only. The sample holds about 89,000 clones; approximately 9% are singletons and the top ten take just over 5%. To note about this clone: Its specificity is not known.

Among the donors, all were healthy bone marrow donors. Donors counted as nominally healthy when sampled, yet unrecorded immune exposures were likely. Sequenced input: PBMCs. The V call is TRBV11-1, the J call TRBJ2-2, with D tentatively TRBD2 (5 bases). The clonotype was recovered from a man aged 50-59 years in good health and CMV-seropositive. The CDR3 sequence: CASSLSGYNTGELFF. CDR3 nucleotide sequence: TGTGCCAGCAGCTTATCGGGATATAACACCGGGGAGCTGTTTTTT.